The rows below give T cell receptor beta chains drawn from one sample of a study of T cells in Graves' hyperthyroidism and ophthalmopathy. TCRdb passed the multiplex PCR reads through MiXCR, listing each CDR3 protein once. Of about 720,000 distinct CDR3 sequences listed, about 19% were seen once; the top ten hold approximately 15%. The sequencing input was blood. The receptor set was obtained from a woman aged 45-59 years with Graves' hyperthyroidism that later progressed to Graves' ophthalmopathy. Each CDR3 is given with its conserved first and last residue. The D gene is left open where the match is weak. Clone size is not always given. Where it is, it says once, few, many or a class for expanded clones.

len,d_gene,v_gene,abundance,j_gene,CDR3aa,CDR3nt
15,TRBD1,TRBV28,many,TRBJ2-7,CASRKPTGVAYEQYF,TGTGCCAGCAGGAAACCGACAGGGGTGGCCTACGAGCAGTACTTC
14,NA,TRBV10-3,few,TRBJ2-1,CAISESRADNEQFF,TGTGCCATCAGTGAGTCCAGGGCAGACAATGAGCAGTTCTTC
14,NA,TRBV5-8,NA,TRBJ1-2,CASSLRAVDYGYTF,TGTGCCAGCAGCTTGCGGGCAGTAGATTATGGCTACACCTTC
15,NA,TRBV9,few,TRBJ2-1,CASSVAPRSSFEQFF,TGTGCCAGCAGCGTAGCCCCCAGGAGTAGTTTTGAGCAGTTCTTC
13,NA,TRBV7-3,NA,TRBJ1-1,CASSYGGWAEAFF,TGCGCCAGCAGCTACGGGGGGTGGGCTGAAGCTTTCTTT
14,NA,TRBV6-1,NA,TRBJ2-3,CASSEPGAGDTQYF,TGTGCCAGCAGTGAACCCGGGGCGGGGGATACGCAGTATTTT
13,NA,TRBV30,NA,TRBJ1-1,CAWGHRGNTEAFF,TGTGCCTGGGGTCACCGGGGGAACACTGAAGCTTTCTTT
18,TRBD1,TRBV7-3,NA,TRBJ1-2,CASSLIPPDRGRSYGYTF,TGTGCCAGCAGCTTAATTCCCCCGGACAGGGGACGGAGCTATGGCTACACCTTC
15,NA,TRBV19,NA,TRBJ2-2,CASRVAPDRTGELFF,TGTGCCAGTAGAGTTGCCCCGGACCGGACCGGGGAGCTGTTTTTT
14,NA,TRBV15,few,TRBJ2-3,CATRGGVSTDTQYF,TGTGCCACCCGCGGCGGGGTTAGCACAGATACGCAGTATTTT
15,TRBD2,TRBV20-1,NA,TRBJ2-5,CSAPPGTSGQETQYF,TGCAGTGCCCCCCCAGGGACTAGCGGCCAAGAGACCCAGTACTTC
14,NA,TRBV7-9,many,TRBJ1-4,CASSGTQGGEKLFF,TGTGCCAGCAGCGGAACTCAGGGAGGCGAAAAACTGTTTTTT
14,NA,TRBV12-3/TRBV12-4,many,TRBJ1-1,CASSFLRGNTEAFF,TGTGCCAGCAGTTTTCTTCGAGGGAACACTGAAGCTTTCTTT
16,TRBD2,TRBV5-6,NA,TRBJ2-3,CASSLASGGPTDTQYF,TGTGCCAGCAGCTTAGCAAGCGGGGGGCCCACAGATACGCAGTATTTT
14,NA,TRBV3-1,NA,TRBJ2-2,CASSQGAYTGELFF,TGTGCCAGCAGCCAAGGGGCTTACACCGGGGAGCTGTTTTTT
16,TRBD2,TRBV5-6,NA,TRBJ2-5,CASSLYTSGDFETQYF,TGTGCCAGCAGCTTGTACACTAGCGGGGATTTCGAGACCCAGTACTTC
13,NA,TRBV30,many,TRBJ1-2,CAWSLTLQVGYTF,TGTGCCTGGAGTCTCACCCTCCAGGTTGGCTACACCTTC
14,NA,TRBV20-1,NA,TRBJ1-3,CSASGQGTGNTIYF,TGCAGTGCATCCGGGCAAGGGACTGGAAACACCATATATTTT
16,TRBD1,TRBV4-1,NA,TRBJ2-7,CASSQTTGTAYYEQYF,TGCGCCAGCAGCCAGACGACCGGGACAGCGTACTACGAGCAGTACTTC
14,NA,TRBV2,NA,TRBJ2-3,CASHRSLTTDTQYF,TGTGCCAGCCACAGGTCCTTAACCACAGATACGCAGTATTTT
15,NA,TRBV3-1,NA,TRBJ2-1,CASRPHREGFNEQFF,TGTGCCAGCAGGCCCCACAGGGAAGGTTTTAATGAGCAGTTCTTC
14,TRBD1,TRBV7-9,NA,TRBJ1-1,CASSPPRGQAEAFF,TGTGCCAGCAGTCCCCCCCGGGGACAGGCCGAAGCTTTCTTT
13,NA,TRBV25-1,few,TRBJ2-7,CASTVGSGYEQYF,TGTGCCAGTACAGTGGGTTCGGGCTACGAGCAGTACTTC
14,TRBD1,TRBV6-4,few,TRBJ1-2,CASSPTSGQLGYTF,TGTGCCAGCAGCCCCACCTCGGGACAGTTGGGCTACACCTTC
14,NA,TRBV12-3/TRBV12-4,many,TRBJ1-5,CASSLGRDNQPQHF,TGTGCCAGCAGTTTAGGCAGGGACAATCAGCCCCAGCATTTT
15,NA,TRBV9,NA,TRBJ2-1,CASARGGGSYNEQFF,TGTGCCAGTGCTAGGGGGGGGGGGTCCTACAATGAGCAGTTCTTC
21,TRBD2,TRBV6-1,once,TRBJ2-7,CASSDTRAVGLAGGDPYEQYF,TGTGCCAGCAGTGACACGCGTGCGGTTGGACTAGCGGGGGGCGATCCCTACGAGCAGTACTTC
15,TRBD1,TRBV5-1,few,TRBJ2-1,CASSPDGGQGREQFF,TGCGCCAGCAGTCCTGACGGGGGACAGGGAAGGGAGCAGTTCTTC
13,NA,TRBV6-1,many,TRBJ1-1,CASSPTRNTEAFF,TGTGCCAGCAGTCCGACAAGGAACACTGAAGCTTTCTTT
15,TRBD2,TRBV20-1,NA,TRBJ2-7,CSARDCTSGGGERYF,TGCAGTGCTAGAGATTGTACTAGCGGGGGTGGGGAGCGGTACTTC
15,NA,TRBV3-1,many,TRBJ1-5,CASSQDRGVHQPQHF,TGTGCCAGCAGCCAAGATCGGGGGGTCCATCAGCCCCAGCATTTT
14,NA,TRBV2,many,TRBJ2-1,CASSARTAYNEQFF,TGTGCCAGCAGTGCCCGGACAGCGTACAATGAGCAGTTCTTC
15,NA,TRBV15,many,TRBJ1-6,CATSRGPGDNSPLHF,TGTGCCACCAGCAGAGGGCCGGGGGATAATTCACCCCTCCACTTT
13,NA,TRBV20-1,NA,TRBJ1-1,CSARVDTPLLAFF,TGCAGTGCCCGTGTGGACACTCCTCTTCTTGCCTTCTTT
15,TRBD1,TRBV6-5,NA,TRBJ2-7,CASSLDRDLTYEQYF,TGTGCCAGCAGTTTGGACAGGGATTTAACCTACGAGCAGTACTTC
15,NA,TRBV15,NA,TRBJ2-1,CATSRSEDGFDEQFF,TGTGCCACCAGCAGAAGCGAAGACGGGTTCGATGAGCAGTTCTTC
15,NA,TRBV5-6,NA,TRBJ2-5,CASSLHTYVQETQYF,TGTGCCAGCAGCTTACACACGTACGTCCAAGAGACCCAGTACTTC
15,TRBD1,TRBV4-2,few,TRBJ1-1,CASSLWDRANTEAFF,TGTGCCAGCAGCCTATGGGACAGGGCGAACACTGAAGCTTTCTTT
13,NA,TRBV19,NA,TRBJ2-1,CASWTFGFNEQFF,TGTGCCAGCTGGACCTTTGGTTTCAATGAGCAGTTCTTC
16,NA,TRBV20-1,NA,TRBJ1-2,CSARDSGLLKTYGYTF,TGCAGTGCTAGAGACTCCGGGCTTCTGAAAACCTATGGCTACACCTTC
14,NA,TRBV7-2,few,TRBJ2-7,CASSHDPWGYEQYF,TGTGCCAGCAGTCATGACCCTTGGGGGTATGAGCAGTACTTC
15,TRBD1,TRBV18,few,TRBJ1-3,CASSTPTGRGNTIYF,TGTGCCAGCTCAACCCCGACAGGGCGGGGAAACACCATATATTTT
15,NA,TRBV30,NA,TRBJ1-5,CAWSGPRGSNQPQHF,TGTGCCTGGAGCGGACCCCGTGGGAGCAATCAGCCCCAGCATTTT
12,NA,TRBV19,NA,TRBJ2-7,CATSTGLSEQYF,TGTGCCACTTCGACGGGGTTGAGCGAGCAGTACTTC
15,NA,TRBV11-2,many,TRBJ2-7,CASSIGTAKDYEQYF,TGTGCCAGCAGCATAGGGACTGCAAAAGACTACGAGCAGTACTTC
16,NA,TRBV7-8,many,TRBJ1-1,CASSLRAGVMNTEAFF,TGTGCCAGCAGCTTACGGGCAGGAGTAATGAACACTGAAGCTTTCTTT
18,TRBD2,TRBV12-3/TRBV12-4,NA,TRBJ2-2,CASSLPGATSGGAGELFF,TGTGCCAGCAGCTTGCCCGGTGCGACTAGCGGGGGGGCCGGGGAGCTGTTTTTT
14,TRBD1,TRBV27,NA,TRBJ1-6,CASSWDRRDSPLHF,TGTGCCAGCAGTTGGGACAGGAGAGATTCACCCCTCCACTTT
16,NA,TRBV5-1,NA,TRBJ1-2,CASSLAGTSPQGGYTF,TGCGCCAGCAGCTTGGCCGGGACATCCCCCCAAGGTGGCTACACCTTC
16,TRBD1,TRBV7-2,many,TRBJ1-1,CASSPLLGTGVTEAFF,TGTGCCAGCAGCCCCCTCCTAGGGACAGGGGTTACTGAAGCTTTCTTT
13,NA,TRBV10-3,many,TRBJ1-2,CAISVGINYGYTF,TGTGCCATCAGTGTGGGGATAAACTATGGCTACACCTTC
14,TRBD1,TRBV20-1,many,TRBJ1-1,CSASGGTVNTEAFF,TGCAGTGCTAGCGGCGGGACAGTGAACACTGAAGCTTTCTTT
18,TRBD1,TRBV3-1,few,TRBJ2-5,CASSQDWRQGAIRKTQYF,TGTGCCAGCAGCCAAGATTGGAGACAGGGTGCAATTAGGAAGACCCAGTACTTC
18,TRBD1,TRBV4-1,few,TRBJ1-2,CASSRRIGTGESDYGYTF,TGCGCCAGCAGCCGCAGAATCGGGACAGGGGAGTCTGACTATGGCTACACCTTC
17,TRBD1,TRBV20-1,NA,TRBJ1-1,CSARDWGRDRGSTEAFF,TGCAGTGCTAGAGATTGGGGCCGGGACAGGGGAAGCACTGAAGCTTTCTTT